The 14 T cell receptor beta chains presented below share a single source sample, sequenced in a study of T cells expressing NK-cell markers. TCRdb derives one entry per CDR3 protein from the 5' RACE reads, leaving out DNA. The sample data list 500,000 to 700,000 distinct CDR3 sequences. Source material: blood T cells: a sorted CD56 or NKG2C T cell subset, CD4+ or CD8+ T cells, or bulk PBMC T cells (not recorded which). The receptors here all came from a young man in good health.

This chain's CDR3 is CASSYSIRAGDPGNEQFF. V usage is TRBV6-5 and J usage is TRBJ2-1; TCRdb outputs TRBD2, but without DNA this stays unchecked. This CDR3 comprises 18 residues. The germline CDR1 and CDR2 sequences are MNHEY and SVGAGI.

The rearrangement uses TRBV20-1 and TRBJ2-7. Germline V gives CDR1 DFQATT, CDR2 SNEGSKA (reference sequence). This CDR3 is built from 13 residues. The CDR3 loop is CSAWLGNTYEQYF.

The V call is TRBV30, the J call TRBJ1-5; the D gene TCRdb calls, TRBD1, cannot be checked with no DNA. The CDR3 extends over 13 amino acids. The germline V gene has CDR1 GTSNPN and CDR2 SVGIG (reference sequence). CDR3 sequence: CAWSIRGDQPQHF.

V gene TRBV20-1 combines with J gene TRBJ2-3; TCRdb's assignment of TRBD2 cannot be checked, as there is no DNA. The CDR3 has 17 amino acids. CDR1 is DFQATT and CDR2 is SNEGSKA in the germline V gene (reference sequence). The CDR3 here is CSARPLLEREAADTQYF.

The CDR3 loop is CATAGTSGSGLVGELFF. The chain joins TRBV10-3 to TRBJ2-2; there is no DNA to check the TCRdb D call of TRBD2. The CDR3 contains 17 residues. Germline-derived CDR1 and CDR2 are ENHRY and SYGVKD.

The chain is built from TRBV12-3 or TRBV12-4 and TRBJ1-1. The CDR3 loop spans 12 amino acids. CDR3 protein: CASSLLGLEAFF.

Here the CDR3 reads CATGQPGRDEQFF. This rearrangement joins TRBV4-3 to TRBJ2-1; the D call from TCRdb, TRBD2, cannot be confirmed without DNA. The germline CDR1 and CDR2 sequences are LGHNA and YSLEER. This CDR3 has 13 residues.

The chain has TRBV20-1 and TRBJ2-5. Germline assignment: CDR1 DFQATT and CDR2 SNEGSKA (reference sequence). The CDR3 runs to 13 residues. This CDR3 reads CSASRGRQETQYF.

The CDR3 loop is CASNKQGVNTEAFF. The chain uses TRBV28 and TRBJ1-1; TCRdb names TRBD1, which stays unverified in the absence of DNA. Germline-derived CDR1 and CDR2 are MDHEN and SYDVKM. CDR3 length: 14 amino acids.

The V gene is TRBV20-1, the J gene TRBJ2-1; TCRdb indicates TRBD2, and absent DNA this call remains unverified. The CDR3 length is 15 residues. CDR1 is DFQATT and CDR2 is SNEGSKA in the germline V gene (reference sequence). CDR3 region: CSARTGLAGANEQFF.

The chain employs TRBV9 and TRBJ2-2. Germline lookup yields CDR1 SGDLS and CDR2 YYNGEE. There are 15 residues in the CDR3. Here the CDR3 reads CASSVESFKAGELFF.

V and J are TRBV28 and TRBJ1-5. The V gene's germline CDR1 is MDHEN and CDR2 SYDVKM. CDR3 length: 13 amino acids. The CDR3 loop is CASSLDKNQPQHF.

The gene calls are TRBV29-1 and TRBJ1-5; the D call from TCRdb, TRBD1, cannot be confirmed without DNA. In germline, CDR1 is SQVTM, CDR2 ANQGSEA. CDR3 length: 12 residues. The CDR3 sequence: CSAGTGGQPQHF.

The rearrangement links TRBV7-9 to TRBJ2-2; the D gene TCRdb calls, TRBD1, cannot be checked with no DNA. Germline CDR1 and CDR2: SEHNR and FQNEAQ (reference sequence). The CDR3 loop spans 13 amino acids. CDR3 residues: CASRTNSRGELFF. The entire variable domain, with the rest obtained from reference TRBV7-9 and TRBJ2-2, is as follows: DTGVSQNPRHKITKRGQNVTFRCDPISEHNRLYWYRQTLGQGPEFLTYFQNEAQLEKSRLLSDRFSAERPKGSFSTLEIQRTEQGDSAMYLCASRTNSRGELFFGEGSRLTVL.